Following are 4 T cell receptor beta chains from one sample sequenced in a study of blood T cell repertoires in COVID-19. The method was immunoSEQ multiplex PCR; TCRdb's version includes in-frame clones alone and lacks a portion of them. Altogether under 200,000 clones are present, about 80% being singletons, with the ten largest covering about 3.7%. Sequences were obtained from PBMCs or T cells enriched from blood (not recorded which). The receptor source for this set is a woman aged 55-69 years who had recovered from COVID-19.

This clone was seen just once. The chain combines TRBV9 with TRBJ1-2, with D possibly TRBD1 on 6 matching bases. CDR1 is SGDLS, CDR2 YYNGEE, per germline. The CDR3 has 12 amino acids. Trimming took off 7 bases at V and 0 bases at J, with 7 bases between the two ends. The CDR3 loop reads CASQGTNYGYTF. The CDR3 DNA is TGTGCCAGCCAGGGGACTAACTATGGCTACACCTTC. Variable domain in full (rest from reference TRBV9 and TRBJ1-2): DSGVTQTPKHLITATGQRVTLRCSPRSGDLSVYWYQQSLDQGLQFLIQYYNGEERAKGNILERFSAQQFPDLHSELNLSSLELGDSALYFCASQGTNYGYTFGSGTRLTVV.

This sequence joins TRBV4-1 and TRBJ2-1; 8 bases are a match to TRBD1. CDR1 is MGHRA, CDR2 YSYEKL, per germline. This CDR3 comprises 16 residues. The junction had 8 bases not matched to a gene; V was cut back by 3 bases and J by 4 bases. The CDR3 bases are TGCGCCAGCAGCCACGACAGGGGTTACTCGTACAATGAGCAGTTCTTC. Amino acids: CASSHDRGYSYNEQFF.

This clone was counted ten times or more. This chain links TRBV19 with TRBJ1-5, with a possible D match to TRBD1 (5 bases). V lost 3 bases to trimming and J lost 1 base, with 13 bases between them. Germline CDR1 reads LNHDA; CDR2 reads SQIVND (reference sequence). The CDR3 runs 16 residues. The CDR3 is CASSIQAGKSNQPQHF. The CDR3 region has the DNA TGTGCCAGTAGTATTCAGGCAGGGAAGAGCAATCAGCCCCAGCATTTT.

CDR3 in amino acids: CATSVAGSQEETQYF. DNA for the CDR3: TGTGCCACCAGCGTCGCCGGCAGCCAGGAAGAGACCCAGTACTTC. The chain employs TRBV24-1 and TRBJ2-5; D not certain. The germline V and J ends were trimmed by 7 bases and 3 bases, with 17 bases remaining between them. CDR1 and CDR2 from the germline V gene are KGHDR and SFDVKD. This CDR3 region has 15 residues.